This T cell receptor beta chain is drawn from a study of cytomegalovirus exposure and HLA in healthy donors. Study results and caveats: A few of the chains that were CMV-associated were confirmed in vitro to be specific for CMV antigens. A later analysis showed that HLA-associated TCR beta chains had undergone more clonal expansion than equally common others.

PCR amplification relied on 60 Vbeta primers (plus 13 Jbeta primers). Only in-frame clones appear in the TCRdb table, and some are missing; sequencing was by immunoSEQ multiplex PCR. Of 55,000 to 70,000 clones in the sample, 65% to 90% are singletons; the top ten hold 1.5% to 2%. This clone was counted only a few times. Its antigen is unknown. The TCR was taken from a human donor in good health. Sample: PBMCs.

For the CDR3, the DNA is TGTGCCAGCAGTAGCCGCAGGGTCAGCCAAGAGACCCAGTACTTC. Translating it yields CASSSRRVSQETQYF. V usage is TRBV28 and J usage is TRBJ2-5; TRBD1 might be the D (5 bases). Germline V CDR1 and CDR2: MDHEN, SYDVKM. V was pared by 5 bases and J by 1 base, with 14 bases between. The CDR3 length is 15 residues.